Listed here are 31 T cell receptor beta chains from one sample, sequenced in a study of human T cells and chemical hapten exposure. The sample's time point: healthy volunteer bleed at 2 weeks. The template was total RNA from unfractionated whole blood. TCRdb independently ran MiXCR on the RACE reads; one entry per CDR3 protein. The table lists about 130,000 distinct CDR3 sequences, more than 7.5% of them singletons. Sequencing was performed on whole blood. These receptors all come from a male donor in good health. Some clones in this sample may be carry-over from other donors' samples.

The chain links TRBV27 to TRBJ2-7; D is ambiguous. Trimming took 2 bases from V and 5 from J, leaving 10 bases between them. CDR3 length equals 13 residues. Germline V gene lookup returns CDR1 MNHEY and CDR2 SMNVEV (reference sequence). The CDR3 DNA reads as TGTGCCAGCAGTTTAAGCCTTACCCACGAGCAGTACTTC. It yields the protein CASSLSLTHEQYF.

This clonotype was seen more than once but under ten times. The V call is TRBV20-1, the J call TRBJ2-7; TRBD1 aligns across 8 bases. The germline V gene encodes CDR1 DFQATT and CDR2 SNEGSKA (reference sequence). CDR3 length equals 18 residues. The V gene end was trimmed by 0 bases and the J gene end by 0 bases; junction bases not matched to a gene: 13. The CDR3 nucleotides read TGCAGTGCTAGAGATCCATCGCGGACAGGGCCTTTCTCCTACGAGCAGTACTTC. Its protein product is CSARDPSRTGPFSYEQYF.

The V call is TRBV20-1, the J call TRBJ2-7; the D gene is possibly TRBD2 (6 bases). Germline values: CDR1 DFQATT, CDR2 SNEGSKA (reference sequence). With 5 bases removed from V and 0 bases from J, the gap between germline ends came to 11 bases. CDR3 length: 13 residues. CDR3 sequence: CSAPGRSSYEQYF. For the CDR3, the DNA is TGCAGTGCTCCAGGGAGGAGCTCCTACGAGCAGTACTTC.

This rearrangement joins TRBV18 to TRBJ1-6, with 10 bases identical to TRBD1. CDR3 length: 16 amino acids. Germline V lookup: CDR1 KGHSH, CDR2 LQKENI. J lost 5 bases, V lost 3 bases, and 4 bases had no gene match. In nucleotides, the CDR3 is TGTGCCAGCTCACCCTTGGACAGGGGGGATAATTCACCCCTCCACTTT. This gives the protein CASSPLDRGDNSPLHF. Combining the CDR3 with reference TRBV18 and TRBJ1-6 gives the whole variable domain NAGVMQNPRHLVRRRGQEARLRCSPMKGHSHVYWYRQLPEEGLKFMVYLQKENIIDESGMPKERFSAEFPKEGPSILRIQQVVRGDSAAYFCASSPLDRGDNSPLHFGNGTRLTVT.

This clonotype has a count of ten or more. This sequence joins TRBV29-1 and TRBJ1-1; D is unresolved. The CDR3 totals 14 residues. V shed 7 bases and J shed 0 bases, with 15 bases lying between them. Per germline, CDR1 SQVTM and CDR2 ANQGSEA. The CDR3 reads CSAMDRPMNTEAFF. As DNA, the CDR3 is TGCAGCGCGATGGATCGGCCCATGAACACTGAAGCTTTCTTT.

This clonotype was detected a few times. This chain links TRBV18 with TRBJ2-3, with TRBD2 identical over 9 bases. The V segment lost 2 bases and the J segment 5 bases; nucleotides outside the gene matches: 11. Germline loops: CDR1 KGHSH, CDR2 LQKENI. This CDR3 is 17 amino acids long. DNA of the CDR3: TGTGCCAGCTCACCAATGGAGGCGGGGGGGCCTGGAGATACGCAGTATTTT. Translated, it gives CASSPMEAGGPGDTQYF. The variable domain in full, with the rest retrieved from reference TRBV18 and TRBJ2-3, is NAGVMQNPRHLVRRRGQEARLRCSPMKGHSHVYWYRQLPEEGLKFMVYLQKENIIDESGMPKERFSAEFPKEGPSILRIQQVVRGDSAAYFCASSPMEAGGPGDTQYFGPGTRLTVL.

The V gene is TRBV5-4, the J gene TRBJ2-5, with D possibly matching TRBD1 (5 bases). Looked up from germline, CDR1 is SGHNT and CDR2 is YYREEE (reference sequence). Between the trimmed V and J ends, which lost 0 bases and 6 bases, there was a span of 12 bases. There are 14 residues in the CDR3. The CDR3 here is CASSLGAMGQTQYF. CDR3 DNA: TGTGCCAGCAGCTTGGGGGCGATGGGGCAGACCCAGTACTTC.

In its sample, this clonotype was seen many times. The chain is built from TRBV5-5 and TRBJ2-7; D remains ambiguous. The CDR3 loop spans 11 amino acids. In germline, CDR1 is SGHKS, CDR2 YYEKEE (reference sequence). Trimming took 0 bases from V and 2 from J, leaving 0 bases between them. The CDR3 sequence is CASSLAYEQYF. The CDR3 DNA reads TGTGCCAGCAGCTTGGCCTACGAGCAGTACTTC.

This clonotype was observed a handful of times. The chain combines TRBV5-1 with TRBJ2-1; D is unclear. This CDR3 is 14 amino acids long. Trimming removed 4 bases from V and 3 bases from J, with 11 bases in between. From germline, CDR1 is SGHRS and CDR2 YFSETQ. The CDR3 DNA reads TGCGCCAGCAGCGCGACCGGGCTCTACAATGAGCAGTTCTTC. Protein product: CASSATGLYNEQFF.

This clonotype was counted a few times. The rearrangement joins TRBV20-1 to TRBJ2-7; D might be TRBD1 or TRBD2, each matching 8 bases. Germline lookup yields CDR1 DFQATT and CDR2 SNEGSKA (reference sequence). This CDR3 region has 17 residues. V was pared by 6 bases and J by 6 bases, with 30 bases between. For the CDR3, the DNA is TGCAGTGCGCCTAGGACAGGGAGGGCGGGAGGCACCTCCGAGCAGTACTTC. This sequence encodes CSAPRTGRAGGTSEQYF.

CDR3 bases: TGCGCCAGCAGATTAGGGTTGCGGGAGTCCTACAATGAGCAGTTCTTC. Its protein product is CASRLGLRESYNEQFF. This chain joins TRBV5-1 and TRBJ2-1; 7 bases map to TRBD2. This CDR3 has 16 amino acids. Germline values: CDR1 SGHRS, CDR2 YFSETQ. V shed 5 bases and J 1 base; nucleotides not matched to a gene: 9. Full variable domain (missing parts from reference TRBV5-1 and TRBJ2-1): KAGVTQTPRYLIKTRGQQVTLSCSPISGHRSVSWYQQTPGQGLQFLFEYFSETQRNKGNFPGRFSGRQFSNSRSEMNVSTLELGDSALYLCASRLGLRESYNEQFFGPGTRLTVL.

The rearrangement uses TRBV6-5 and TRBJ2-7, with D tentatively TRBD2 (7 bases). Germline loops: CDR1 MNHEY, CDR2 SVGAGI. This CDR3 spans 16 amino acids. Deletions cut 5 bases from V and 6 bases from J, with 23 bases between. Here the CDR3 reads CASSAFRGGTVGEQYF. The CDR3 DNA is TGTGCCAGCAGTGCTTTTAGGGGGGGGACCGTGGGCGAGCAGTACTTC.

V and J are TRBV4-1 and TRBJ2-2; D uncertain. V was cut by 4 bases and J by 1 base, with 16 bases left in between. The germline gives CDR1 MGHRA, CDR2 YSYEKL. This CDR3 is 17 amino acids long. CDR3 nucleotides: TGCGCCAGCAGCCCGAAGACGTCGGCTATGAACACCGGGGAGCTGTTTTTT. Protein: CASSPKTSAMNTGELFF.

A few counts support this clonotype. V gene TRBV2 combines with J gene TRBJ2-3, with D possibly matching TRBD2 (5 bases). Germline V lookup: CDR1 SNHLY, CDR2 FYNNEI. CDR3 length equals 15 residues. The V gene lost 1 base and the J gene lost 6 bases, with 14 bases spanning the gap. The CDR3 region has the DNA TGTGCCAGCAGTGAAGATCGGACTCGAGGTGATACGCAGTATTTT. Its protein is CASSEDRTRGDTQYF. The variable domain in full, with the rest retrieved from reference TRBV2 and TRBJ2-3, is EPEVTQTPSHQVTQMGQEVILRCVPISNHLYFYWYRQILGQKVEFLVSFYNNEISEKSEIFDDQFSVERPDGSNFTLKIRSTKLEDSAMYFCASSEDRTRGDTQYFGPGTRLTVL.

This clonotype has only a few counts. The rearrangement links TRBV20-1 to TRBJ2-1; 8 positions agree with TRBD2. CDR3 size: 16 residues. J lost 5 bases, V lost 0 bases, and 9 bases had no gene match. The germline V gene encodes CDR1 DFQATT and CDR2 SNEGSKA (reference sequence). Here the CDR3 DNA reads TGCAGTGCTAGAGACCCATCCGGGGGGGTAAACAATGAGCAGTTCTTC. Its protein product is CSARDPSGGVNNEQFF.

This clonotype was counted a few times. The CDR3 DNA sequence: TGCGCCAGCAGCCCTTATATAGCGGGGAACACCGGGGAGCTGTTTTTT. Its translation is CASSPYIAGNTGELFF. The V call is TRBV5-1, the J call TRBJ2-2; TRBD2 agrees at 7 bases. Trimming took 4 bases from V and 1 from J; bases not matched to a gene: 7. The CDR3 loop spans 16 amino acids. Germline-derived CDR1 and CDR2 are SGHRS and YFSETQ. The variable domain in full, with the rest retrieved from reference TRBV5-1 and TRBJ2-2, is KAGVTQTPRYLIKTRGQQVTLSCSPISGHRSVSWYQQTPGQGLQFLFEYFSETQRNKGNFPGRFSGRQFSNSRSEMNVSTLELGDSALYLCASSPYIAGNTGELFFGEGSRLTVL.

This clonotype was counted ten times or more. The chain carries TRBV29-1 and TRBJ1-1; no reliable D call. The germline V and J ends were trimmed by 2 bases and 1 base, with 11 bases remaining between them. The CDR3 spans 14 residues. Germline CDR1 SQVTM, CDR2 ANQGSEA. The CDR3 nucleotides are TGCAGCGTTGAAATAGTTGGGGAGAACACTGAAGCTTTCTTT. It codes for CSVEIVGENTEAFF.

Many counts were recorded for this clonotype. The rearrangement uses TRBV6-5 and TRBJ2-7; 9 bases align to TRBD2. Germline V gene sequence: CDR1 MNHEY, CDR2 SVGAGI. With 0 bases clipped from V and 4 bases from J, the junction kept 4 bases outside the gene matches. CDR3 length: 15 amino acids. The DNA of the CDR3 is TGTGCCAGCAGTTACTCTAGCGGGGGCGATTACGAGCAGTACTTC. Encoded protein: CASSYSSGGDYEQYF.

This clonotype was detected a few times. The chain carries TRBV19 and TRBJ1-5; 7 bases fit TRBD1. V lost 3 bases, J lost 5 bases, and 7 bases stayed unmatched. The CDR3 has 15 amino acids. CDR1 and CDR2 from the germline V gene are LNHDA and SQIVND (reference sequence). In nucleotides, the CDR3 is TGTGCCAGTAGTATTACGACAGGGTGGGATCAGCCCCAGCATTTT. This encodes CASSITTGWDQPQHF.

V is TRBV6-5 and J is TRBJ1-1; D unresolved. V was trimmed by 5 bases and J by 10 bases, leaving 14 bases between them. This CDR3 region has 12 residues. Per germline, CDR1 MNHEY and CDR2 SVGAGI. CDR3 nucleotides: TGTGCCAGCAGTCGGCCGGGCGGAAGAGCTTTCTTT. Its translation: CASSRPGGRAFF.

This clonotype was counted at least ten times. V usage is TRBV27 and J usage is TRBJ2-3; D is undetermined. The V end was cut by 5 bases, the J end by 5 bases, with 17 bases between. CDR1 is MNHEY and CDR2 is SMNVEV in the germline V gene (reference sequence). CDR3 size: 15 residues. The CDR3 protein is CASSPDGPTVDTQYF. CDR3 nucleotide sequence: TGTGCCAGCAGTCCTGACGGGCCTACAGTAGATACGCAGTATTTT.

This clonotype was observed many times. This chain connects TRBV7-6 to TRBJ1-3; 8 positions agree with TRBD1. V gave up 5 bases and J gave up 3 bases; unmatched junction bases: 6. Germline V gene data show CDR1 as SGHVS and CDR2 as FNYEAQ. This CDR3 is 15 amino acids long. The CDR3 reads CASSPLDRDGNTIYF. The CDR3, as DNA: TGTGCCAGCAGCCCCCTGGACAGGGATGGAAACACCATATATTTT.

In its sample, this clonotype was seen many times. The rearrangement joins TRBV19 to TRBJ2-1, with TRBD1 as a possible D gene (6 bases). V was pared by 2 bases and J by 8 bases, with 13 bases between. Germline V gives CDR1 LNHDA, CDR2 SQIVND (reference sequence). CDR3 size: 14 residues. The CDR3 here is CASSIQRGGDEQFF. CDR3 nucleotides: TGTGCCAGTAGTATACAACGAGGGGGTGATGAGCAGTTCTTC.

The rearrangement uses TRBV6-5 and TRBJ2-1; a possible D gene is TRBD1 (6 bases). Trimming took 5 bases from V and 4 from J, leaving 6 bases between them. CDR1 and CDR2 from the germline V gene are MNHEY and SVGAGI. The CDR3 spans 12 residues. The CDR3 spells CASSGQYNEQFF. The CDR3 DNA reads TGTGCCAGCAGTGGACAGTACAATGAGCAGTTCTTC.

This clonotype was counted only a few times. The chain carries TRBV19 and TRBJ2-5, with TRBD1 identical over 8 bases. Trimming cost V 6 bases and J 3 bases; bases outside gene matches: 6. CDR1 is LNHDA, CDR2 SQIVND, per germline (reference sequence). The CDR3 loop spans 14 amino acids. CDR3 nucleotides: TGTGCCAGTAGCCTAACAGGGGGGAAAGAGACCCAGTACTTC. Its translation: CASSLTGGKETQYF.

This clonotype was counted ten times or more. This sequence joins TRBV25-1 and TRBJ1-2, with TRBD1 as a possible D gene (5 bases). Germline CDR1 is MGHDK and CDR2 is SYGVNS. The CDR3 runs to 14 residues. V dropped 2 bases and J dropped 3 bases, with 10 bases sitting between them. Written as DNA, the CDR3 is TGTGCCAGCAGTGAAGGGGGTACCTACTATGGCTACACCTTC. Its translation is CASSEGGTYYGYTF.

In this sample, this clonotype turned up a few times. V usage is TRBV6-5 and J usage is TRBJ1-1; 8 nucleotides match TRBD1. Looked up from germline, CDR1 is MNHEY and CDR2 is SVGAGI. V shed 0 bases and J 0 bases; nucleotides not matched to a gene: 3. This CDR3 is built from 16 residues. CDR3 sequence: CASSYSGQGMNTEAFF. CDR3 sequence (DNA): TGTGCCAGCAGTTACTCAGGACAGGGAATGAACACTGAAGCTTTCTTT.

This clonotype showed up just a few times. The V gene is TRBV7-9, the J gene TRBJ1-1; possible D gene TRBD1, 5 bases. Trimming shortened V by 4 bases and J by 6 bases, and 15 bases separated the two germline ends. This CDR3 contains 14 residues. Per germline, CDR1 SEHNR and CDR2 FQNEAQ (reference sequence). The DNA for the CDR3 is TGTGCCAGCAGCTCCGGGGCCGGGCCCTCTGAAGCTTTCTTT. This sequence encodes CASSSGAGPSEAFF.

The sample holds a few counts of this clonotype. This chain links TRBV20-1 with TRBJ1-5, with TRBD1 identical over 11 bases. Germline CDR1 reads DFQATT; CDR2 reads SNEGSKA (reference sequence). The CDR3 runs 19 residues. V lost 2 bases and J lost 0; bases outside the gene matches: 12. In DNA, the CDR3 is TGCAGTGCTAGACCTACCGGGACAGGGGGATCTTATAGCAATCAGCCCCAGCATTTT. Encoded protein: CSARPTGTGGSYSNQPQHF.

As regards this clonotype: The junction differs from germline at one of its ends, possibly a read error. J is TRBJ1-1 and V is TRBV6-2 or TRBV6-3, with D possibly matching TRBD1 (6 bases). The CDR3 loop spans 14 amino acids. Germline loops: CDR1 MNHEY, CDR2 SVGEGT. The CDR3 DNA follows: TGTGCCAGCAGTTACGGGCAGGGGCGTTATGAATCTTTCTTT. Translated: CASSYGQGRYESFF.

The rearrangement uses TRBV12-3 or TRBV12-4 and TRBJ1-1; unclear D gene. This CDR3 region has 13 residues. Trimming cost V 4 bases and J 4 bases, with 10 bases left between them. The CDR3 here is CASSSPEFTEAFF. CDR3 in DNA: TGTGCCAGCAGTTCACCTGAGTTCACTGAAGCTTTCTTT.